The rows below give T cell receptor beta chains drawn from one sample of a study of cytomegalovirus exposure and HLA in healthy donors. The table came from immunoSEQ multiplex PCR; TCRdb's copy has only in-frame clones and leaves some out. The sample holds 130,000 or so clones, 80% to 90% seen once. The sample was PBMCs. All receptors derive from a woman aged 18 to 35 in good health and CMV-seropositive. Both conserved end residues are part of each CDR3. Fields, in order: J gene, D gene, clone size, V gene, CDR3 protein, CDR3 DNA. The D gene is left open where the match is weak. Where a row states a size, it is once, few, many or the class of an expanded clone; other rows omit it.

TRBJ2-2 NA once TRBV7-9 CASSIKPGQPGRELFF TGTGCCAGCAGCATCAAACCGGGACAACCGGGCCGGGAGCTGTTTTTT
TRBJ2-7 TRBD1 NA TRBV28 CASHGTVSSEQYF TGTGCCAGCCATGGGACAGTGTCGAGCGAGCAGTACTTC
TRBJ1-2 NA NA TRBV28 CASSWEQRYGYTF TGTGCCAGCAGTTGGGAGCAACGCTATGGCTACACCTTC
TRBJ1-1 NA NA TRBV7-9 CASLDTPNTEAFF TGTGCCAGTTTGGACACCCCGAACACTGAAGCTTTCTTT
TRBJ2-5 NA NA TRBV6-5 CASGQLGFETQYF TGTGCCAGCGGGCAGTTAGGTTTTGAGACCCAGTACTTC
TRBJ2-7 NA NA TRBV6-5 CASSSEAEQYF TGTGCCAGCAGTTCGGAGGCCGAGCAGTACTTC
TRBJ1-5 NA NA TRBV7-2 CASSFGSPGQPQHF TGTGCCAGCAGCTTCGGTTCCCCCGGGCAGCCCCAGCATTTT
TRBJ2-3 NA few TRBV5-1 CASSRVRDTQYF TGCGCCAGCAGCCGTGTGAGAGATACGCAGTATTTT
TRBJ2-7 TRBD1 NA TRBV5-1 CASSNGQASTYEQYF TGCGCCAGCAGCAATGGACAGGCCTCAACCTACGAGCAGTACTTC
TRBJ1-5 NA few TRBV5-1 CASSFGGGGNQPQHF TGCGCCAGCAGCTTCGGCGGCGGGGGAAATCAGCCCCAGCATTTT
TRBJ1-1 NA NA TRBV30 CAWSFDSEAFF TGTGCCTGGAGTTTCGACAGTGAAGCTTTCTTT
TRBJ2-5 NA NA TRBV6-1 CASSGDFQETQYF TGTGCCAGCAGTGGGGACTTCCAAGAGACCCAGTACTTC
TRBJ2-3 TRBD2 NA TRBV11-2 CASSLVGLAMDTQYF TGTGCCAGCAGCTTAGTGGGACTAGCTATGGATACGCAGTATTTT
TRBJ2-3 NA NA TRBV30 CAWSVLTDTQYF TGTGCCTGGAGTGTTCTCACAGATACGCAGTATTTT
TRBJ2-5 NA NA TRBV20-1 CSAPLRETQYF TGCAGTGCTCCTCTCCGGGAGACCCAGTACTTC
TRBJ2-2 NA NA TRBV5-1 CASSLDGSSNTGELFF TGCGCCAGCAGCTTGGACGGGTCCTCGAACACCGGGGAGCTGTTTTTT
TRBJ2-5 TRBD1 once TRBV6-1 CASSPGTGMETQYF TGTGCCAGCAGTCCCGGGACAGGGATGGAGACCCAGTACTTC
TRBJ2-3 TRBD1 once TRBV4-2 CASSQIRAGPGGGGTDTQYF TGTGCCAGCAGCCAAATCCGTGCTGGGCCAGGGGGCGGGGGCACAGATACGCAGTATTTT
TRBJ1-5 NA NA TRBV6-1 CASSKTGIQPQHF TGTGCCAGCAGCAAAACAGGGATTCAGCCCCAGCATTTT
TRBJ1-2 NA NA TRBV25-1 CASSEPTGSLYGYTF TGTGCCAGCAGTGAACCAACAGGGTCCCTATATGGCTACACCTTC
TRBJ1-4 NA once TRBV11-2 CASSPSGSYNEKLFF TGTGCCAGCAGCCCCTCAGGGTCTTATAATGAAAAACTGTTTTTT
TRBJ2-7 NA once TRBV5-1 CASKTTSGSYEQYF TGCGCCAGCAAGACTACCTCCGGGAGCTACGAGCAGTACTTC
TRBJ2-2 TRBD2 NA TRBV19 CASTLYAGGLTGELFF TGTGCCAGTACCTTATATGCGGGGGGGCTTACCGGGGAGCTGTTTTTT
TRBJ2-5 NA NA TRBV18 CASSPVRETQYF TGTGCCAGCTCACCAGTGCGAGAGACCCAGTACTTC
TRBJ2-5 TRBD1 once TRBV5-4 CASSPRTGEETQYF TGTGCCAGCAGCCCCCGGACAGGGGAGGAGACCCAGTACTTC
TRBJ1-1 TRBD1 NA TRBV7-9 CASSLTDRGLNTEAFF TGTGCCAGCAGCTTAACGGACAGGGGGTTGAACACTGAAGCTTTCTTT
TRBJ2-4 NA NA TRBV10-3 CAISEKFQGRGNIQYF TGTGCCATCAGTGAGAAATTTCAAGGAAGGGGAAACATTCAGTACTTC
TRBJ1-1 TRBD1 few TRBV28 CASSPRTYRGVNTEAFF TGTGCCAGCAGTCCCCGGACTTACAGGGGAGTCAACACTGAAGCTTTCTTT
TRBJ1-2 TRBD1 NA TRBV6-6 CASSYETGGGYTF TGTGCCAGCAGTTACGAGACAGGGGGTGGCTACACCTTC
TRBJ2-7 NA NA TRBV6-5 CASSLQAFTGYEQYF TGTGCCAGCAGTTTACAGGCTTTCACGGGCTACGAGCAGTACTTC
TRBJ1-1 NA few TRBV25-1 CASSEESGPEAFF TGTGCCAGCAGTGAAGAAAGTGGCCCTGAAGCTTTCTTT
TRBJ2-2 NA NA TRBV30 CAWSPGQGNTGELFF TGTGCCTGGAGTCCCGGCCAGGGGAACACCGGGGAGCTGTTTTTT
TRBJ2-1 NA once TRBV25-1 CASIAGTHNEQFF TGTGCCAGCATTGCGGGCACCCACAATGAGCAGTTCTTC
TRBJ2-3 TRBD2 NA TRBV29-1 CSVESGLAGEALDTQYF TGCAGCGTTGAATCGGGACTAGCGGGGGAAGCCTTAGATACGCAGTATTTT
TRBJ2-7 NA once TRBV27 CASSGGFHEQYF TGTGCCAGCAGTGGGGGGTTCCACGAGCAGTACTTC
TRBJ2-7 NA few TRBV6-6 CASSYPDRSYYEQYF TGTGCCAGCAGTTACCCTGACAGGTCTTACTACGAGCAGTACTTC
TRBJ1-3 NA NA TRBV2 CASRPGTSGNTIYF TGTGCCAGCAGGCCGGGGACTTCTGGAAACACCATATATTTT
TRBJ1-1 TRBD1 NA TRBV6-1 CAIWPTGLGNTEAFF TGTGCCATCTGGCCGACAGGGCTTGGGAACACTGAAGCTTTCTTT
TRBJ2-1 TRBD2 NA TRBV7-6 CASSSGLLAGGYNEQFF TGTGCCAGCAGTTCCGGCCTACTAGCGGGGGGGTACAATGAGCAGTTCTTC